Here is one T cell receptor (beta chain) with its context. As yet, its antigen is unknown. Researchers put TCRalpha and TCRbeta cDNA through two nested PCRs lasting around 16 and 10 cycles. TCRdb reprocessed the 5' RACE reads and keeps a single row for each CDR3 protein, giving no DNA. Its table records some 330,000 distinct CDR3 sequences. CDR1 is LGHDT and CDR2 is YNNKEL in the germline V gene (reference sequence). This CDR3 is 14 amino acids long. These data belong to a study of monozygotic twins with inflammatory bowel disease. Study-wide results and caveats: Among twins, concordant and discordant pairs did not differ in repertoire similarity, possibly from limited power.

This TCR derives from a human donor with ulcerative colitis or Crohn's disease, or a healthy co-twin of an affected twin (not recorded which). The chain couples TRBV3-1 to TRBJ1-1; TCRdb's D call of TRBD1 is untestable without DNA. Material: blood. The CDR3 sequence: CASSLYRENTEAFF.